These 16 T cell receptor beta chains came from one sample sequenced in a study of blood T cell repertoires in COVID-19. The repertoire was sequenced with immunoSEQ multiplex PCR; TCRdb's copy has only in-frame clones and lacks some. Among approximately 200,000 clones listed, roughly 80% were seen once. Material: peripheral blood. These receptors were collected from a woman aged 50 to 60 with acute or convalescent COVID-19.

The chain employs TRBV9 and TRBJ1-3; D is ambiguous. This CDR3 contains 15 residues. Germline V gene sequence: CDR1 SGDLS, CDR2 YYNGEE. V was pared by 0 bases and J by 2 bases, with 9 bases between. The CDR3 protein is CASSVEGGTGNTIYF. The CDR3 nucleotides read TGTGCCAGCAGCGTAGAAGGAGGGACTGGAAACACCATATATTTT.

The rearrangement links TRBV27 to TRBJ1-4; maybe TRBD1 (6 bases). Between the trimmed V and J ends, which lost 4 bases and 6 bases, there was a span of 12 bases. Germline V gene data show CDR1 as MNHEY and CDR2 as SMNVEV (reference sequence). The CDR3 sequence is 14 residues long. CDR3 coding DNA: TGTGCCAGCAGTTCTTGGACAGCTCATGAAAAACTGTTTTTT. Translated, it gives CASSSWTAHEKLFF.

The gene calls are TRBV2 and TRBJ2-7, with TRBD1 identical over 8 bases. The length of the CDR3 is 13 residues. The germline V gene has CDR1 SNHLY and CDR2 FYNNEI. Trimming removed 10 bases from V and 2 bases from J; junction bases left unmatched: 7. CDR3 loop: CATMTGVTYEQYF. The CDR3 DNA reads as TGTGCCACTATGACAGGGGTAACCTACGAGCAGTACTTC.

The rearrangement links TRBV7-2 to TRBJ2-5; 11 bases are shared with TRBD1. The V gene end was trimmed by 7 bases and the J gene end by 4 bases; junction bases not matched to a gene: 8. The germline V gene encodes CDR1 SGHTA and CDR2 FQGNSA. This CDR3 has 15 amino acids. The CDR3, as DNA: TGTGCCAGCATTATAAGGGGACAGGGGGGAGAGACCCAGTACTTC. It encodes CASIIRGQGGETQYF.

The chain has TRBV5-6 and TRBJ2-3; D remains unclear. The V gene's germline CDR1 is SGHDT and CDR2 YYEEEE. The CDR3 spans 11 residues. V lost 2 bases to trimming and J lost 5 bases, with 3 bases between them. The CDR3 sequence: CASSFIDTQYF. Written as DNA, the CDR3 is TGTGCCAGCAGCTTTATAGATACGCAGTATTTT.

This chain connects TRBV7-6 to TRBJ2-7, with a weak D call TRBD2 (5 bases). This CDR3 spans 17 amino acids. Germline CDR1 reads SGHVS; CDR2 reads FNYEAQ. The V end lost 2 bases, the J end lost 7 bases, and 24 bases lay between the germline ends. The CDR3 reads CASSLSPLGQARGEQYF. Written as DNA, the CDR3 is TGTGCCAGCAGCTTATCCCCCCTGGGTCAGGCCCGCGGGGAGCAGTACTTC.

This clone has just a few counts. The chain is built from TRBV24-1 and TRBJ1-2; D not certain. V lost 4 bases and J lost 4, with 9 bases in between. The CDR3 extends over 13 amino acids. Germline lookup yields CDR1 KGHDR and CDR2 SFDVKD. The CDR3 bases are TGTGCCACCAGTGAGCCCAACAGCTATGGCTACACCTTC. Protein: CATSEPNSYGYTF.

This clone was counted a single time. The chain recombines TRBV30 with TRBJ1-1, with a weak D call TRBD1 (5 bases). Trimming removed 2 bases at V and 7 bases at J, with 14 bases between. CDR3 length: 13 residues. Germline V gene sequence: CDR1 GTSNPN, CDR2 SVGIG (reference sequence). This CDR3 reads CAWSSGGAGEAFF. In DNA form, the CDR3 reads TGTGCCTGGAGTTCGGGAGGGGCGGGTGAAGCTTTCTTT.

V gene TRBV12-3 or TRBV12-4 combines with J gene TRBJ2-5; D not certain. The CDR3 has 11 amino acids. V lost 3 bases, J lost 4 bases, and 3 bases lay in between. Here the CDR3 reads CASSFRETQYF. The CDR3 DNA is TGTGCCAGCAGTTTCCGAGAGACCCAGTACTTC.

This clone was detected a few times. This chain connects TRBV6-2 or TRBV6-3 to TRBJ1-5, with D possibly matching TRBD1 (5 bases). Germline values: CDR1 MNHEY, CDR2 SVGEGT. This CDR3 is built from 14 residues. V was cut by 0 bases and J by 8 bases, with 11 bases left in between. CDR3 coding DNA: TGTGCCAGCAGTTACTCTGGACACTCGGAGCCCCAGCATTTT. It encodes CASSYSGHSEPQHF.

This clone was found once. The V call is TRBV19, the J call TRBJ2-7; TRBD2 aligns across 9 bases. J lost 2 bases, V lost 1 base, and 3 bases had no gene match. The CDR3 sequence is 15 residues long. CDR1 is LNHDA, CDR2 SQIVND, per germline (reference sequence). The CDR3, as DNA: TGTGCCAGTAGTATAGGGCTAGCGGGAACCTACGAGCAGTACTTC. Translation gives CASSIGLAGTYEQYF.

This clone was counted a few times. CDR3 residues: CASSRGGTAFSYEQYF. The DNA of the CDR3 is TGTGCCAGCAGCCGAGGCGGGACAGCATTCTCCTACGAGCAGTACTTC. The genes are TRBV27 and TRBJ2-7, with a possible D match to TRBD1 (7 bases). This CDR3 has 16 amino acids. V lost 6 bases to trimming and J lost 0 bases, with 18 bases between them. CDR1 and CDR2 from the germline V gene are MNHEY and SMNVEV (reference sequence).

In its sample, this clone was seen a few times. This chain joins TRBV19 and TRBJ1-1, with D possibly matching TRBD1 (5 bases). Trimming removed 7 bases from V and 0 bases from J, with 18 bases in between. CDR3 length equals 16 residues. Germline CDR1 is LNHDA and CDR2 is SQIVND (reference sequence). CDR3 DNA sequence: TGTGCCAGTAAAGTCGACGGGGGGATCATGAACACTGAAGCTTTCTTT. Protein sequence: CASKVDGGIMNTEAFF.

The V and J genes are TRBV25-1 and TRBJ2-6; D perhaps matches TRBD2 (6 bases). This CDR3 region has 17 residues. Germline CDR1 is MGHDK and CDR2 is SYGVNS. The V gene lost 6 bases and the J gene lost 0 bases, with 15 bases spanning the gap. Here the CDR3 DNA reads TGTGCCAGCAGCTCCGCTGAAGCGGGCTCTGGGGCCAACGTCCTGACTTTC. It encodes CASSSAEAGSGANVLTF.

The V gene is TRBV6-6, the J gene TRBJ2-7; D unresolved. This CDR3 is 14 amino acids long. Trimming cost V 2 bases and J 4 bases, with 12 bases left between them. The germline gives CDR1 MNHNY, CDR2 SVGAGI (reference sequence). The CDR3 is CASSYDSQTYEQYF. The CDR3 DNA follows: TGTGCCAGCAGTTACGACTCCCAGACTTACGAGCAGTACTTC.

The chain has TRBV18 and TRBJ1-4; D call uncertain. Germline lookup yields CDR1 KGHSH and CDR2 LQKENI. Trimming cost V 2 bases and J 4 bases, with 8 bases left between them. This CDR3 has 14 amino acids. CDR3: CASSPSSGNEKLFF. In DNA form, the CDR3 reads TGTGCCAGCTCACCAAGCTCTGGTAATGAAAAACTGTTTTTT.